This entry features one TCR beta chain sequence. Its target is unknown. This entry comes from a study of T cells in Graves' hyperthyroidism and ophthalmopathy. Unmatched junction bases numbered 9, after V lost 3 bases and J lost 8 bases. The CDR3 is 14 residues long. CDR1 DFQATT and CDR2 SNEGSKA come from the germline V gene (reference sequence). In patients aged 18 to 65, hyperthyroidism was newly diagnosed, with duration under 2 months. A patient was excluded if there was uncontrolled infection, other autoimmune disease, pregnancy or lactation. Thyroid ultrasound, orbital computed tomography, clinical symptoms, and serum thyroxine and TRAb underpinned diagnoses. TCR beta CDR3 region amplification was performed from RNA transcripts. Researchers ran a first-round RT-PCR on the TCR CDR3 using the HTBI primer set. TCRdb redid the calling of the multiplex PCR reads with MiXCR, one entry per CDR3 protein. Of hundreds of thousands of distinct CDR3 sequences in the sample, 35% to 40% were seen once.

Regarding the study as a whole: The model's output predicted ophthalmopathy at a median of around 7 months prior to onset.

This chain joins TRBV20-1 and TRBJ1-2; 10 bases are a match to TRBD1. Sequencing used blood. This receptor was taken from a man aged 18 to 30 with Graves' hyperthyroidism. Here the CDR3 reads CSASPRDRGYGYTF. The CDR3 nucleotides are TGCAGTGCTAGTCCAAGGGACAGGGGATACGGCTACACCTTC.